This TCR beta chain originates from a study of T cells in localized non-small cell lung cancer (dated by TCRdb to between 2020 and 2021). Study-wide context: T cell repertoires of fewer than 250 early-stage NSCLC patients were analyzed, with tumors being compared against uninvolved tumor-adjacent lungs. NSCLC patients had a mean age of around 66 years, and 129 were male and 85 to 110 female. The cohort comprised roughly 220 treatment-naïve NSCLC patients with resected, localized lung tumors.

V is clipped by 5 bases and J by 0 bases, and the sequence between their germline boundaries is 4 bases long. Per the germline V gene, MDHEN is the CDR1 and SYDVKM is the CDR2. The CDR3 has 12 amino acids, counting the end cysteine and phenylalanine. Solely the CDR3 DNA is kept, with 36 bases framed from the first base. This clone was found once. Its antigen is unknown. Per-base quality was not reported, and no clone a single base away is much larger than it. At diagnosis, peripheral blood, uninvolved tumor-adjacent lung and tumor were collected and stored as a combination of fresh-frozen and FFPE material. For TCR repertoire profiling, blood samples were analyzed as peripheral blood mononuclear cells. Points the paper makes about the study in general: Uninvolved tumor-adjacent lung showed the highest T cell clonality, higher than tumor, which suggests more focused antigenic responses in the uninvolved tumor-adjacent lung. A median of around 57 of the top 100 tumor clones turned up in the paired uninvolved adjacent lung, and some 27 of those clones also ranked among the top 100 of that same adjacent lung. Longer overall survival was associated with higher T cell density in blood, whereas shorter survival was associated with higher clonality in adjacent lung. Because the study design was exploratory, TCR variables were selected using unadjusted p-values without false-discovery rate correction. Multi-region tumor sequencing was not performed, so intratumor heterogeneity could not be excluded.

The immunoSEQ Assay was used to sequence TCR beta CDR3 regions from DNA. On the authors' methods: T cell density was computed as TCR beta template counts normalized to usable DNA estimated by amplifying housekeeping genes. The preseqR package was used to estimate richness by extrapolating to 400,000 templates for PBMC samples and to 120,000 templates for tissue samples. Clonality was calculated as one minus Pielou's evenness. Tissue-enriched TCRs were identified by differential abundance testing using productive amino-acid clonotypes, minimum total count 5 and alpha 0.1. The Jaccard Index and the Morisita Overlap Index were used to quantify repertoire overlap between compartments. GLIPH clustered TCR beta CDR3s with public tetramer-defined viral CDR3s; viral motifs required at least three viral sequences plus V-gene enrichment. The table was pulled from immuneACCESS by TCRdb, which kept in-frame rearrangements only. Such tables lose some clones; where checked, under half of the loss comes from unresolved V genes, and the rest has no known cause. V, J and clone size were drawn from that table, and D and trimming were deduced from the DNA. This sample holds 15,000 to 25,000 clones; approximately 80% were observed only once. Clones ranked in the top ten supply about 4% of the sample.

Sequences were derived from peripheral blood, sampled before any cancer treatment. The TCR comes from a man aged 40 to 70 with stage I lung adenocarcinoma. The chain joins TRBV28 to TRBJ1-2, with the D gene not clear enough to name. The CDR3 in this case is CASSLANYGYTF. The nucleotide sequence is TGTGCCAGCAGTCTCGCTAACTATGGCTACACCTTC.